This record looks at one T cell receptor beta chain sequence and its context. Antigen: not known. Germline V gene data show CDR1 as LNHNV and CDR2 as YYDKDF (reference sequence). The CDR3 length is 13 residues. Trimming took off 3 bases at V and 3 bases at J, with 9 bases between the two ends. This record comes from a study of cytomegalovirus exposure and HLA in healthy donors. Primers for the PCR totalled 60 Vbeta and 13 Jbeta. Only in-frame clones appear in the TCRdb table, and some are missing; sequencing was by immunoSEQ multiplex PCR. The repertoire has over 150,000 clones, 70% to 85% of them found once; the top ten carry around 5%. Whole-study findings and limits: The analysis excluded some indistinguishable V segments, including TRBV6-2 and TRBV6-3. Fewer N-insertions than the roughly 670-donor mean were reportedly shown by an Asian-associated ancestry cluster in a later analysis.

This receptor was identified in a young man in good health and CMV-seronegative. Material: PBMCs. The chain is built from TRBV15 and TRBJ2-7; D is undetermined. The CDR3, as DNA: TGTGCCACCAGCAGCTCCCCGGGCTACGAGCAGTACTTC. Encoded protein: CATSSSPGYEQYF. Variable domain in full (rest from reference TRBV15 and TRBJ2-7): DAMVIQNPRYQVTQFGKPVTLSCSQTLNHNVMYWYQQKSSQAPKLLFHYYDKDFNNEADTPDNFQSRRPNTSFCFLDIRSPGLGDTAMYLCATSSSPGYEQYFGPGTRLTVT.